Sequencing of this TCR beta chain was carried out in a study of tissue T cells after allogeneic stem cell transplantation. Within the sample, this clone is medium-sized (0.01 to 0.1%). The antigen is undetermined. Gene labels here are mouse ones. Overall study results and limits: Sampling depth was limited, and the cohort was small and clinically varied.

Time point: mouse harvest day 14 after allogeneic transplant. Each mouse received 10^7 T-cell-depleted marrow cells plus 10^6 splenic CD5+ T cells by tail vein. Mice had MHC-mismatched B6 into BALB/c GVHD, sampled day 7 or 14. The assay was immunoSEQ multiplex PCR, and TCRdb's table has in-frame clones only and misses some. The sample contains several thousand clones, 45% of which appear only once. The source of this sequence is a female BALB/c mouse given C57BL/6 T cells with graft-versus-host disease after an allogeneic hematopoietic cell transplant. Sequenced: gut tissue.

The DNA read from the CDR3 is TGTGCCAGCAGTCCCGGAGGGGTCTATGAACAGTAC. It encodes CASSPGGVYEQY. The entire CDR3 protein reads CASSPGGVYEQYF. The V and J genes are TRBV26 and TRBJ2-7; TRBD1 is a possible D gene (5 bases). Read coverage stops 1 residue before the CDR3 terminus; the germline J gene supplies the remainder. Germline loops: CDR1 KGHPV, CDR2 FQNQEV (reference sequence). Trimming stripped 4 bases from V and 3 bases from J, with 10 bases between. The CDR3 length is 13 residues.